This TCR beta chain comes out of a study of blood T cells in healthy people across ages. Overall study results and limits: With age, beta diversity per million T cells declined roughly linearly, significantly by 40.

A sample-barcoded 5' primer and a J-beta primer mix were used in a second PCR of roughly 7 to 12 cycles. Every molecule of cDNA carried a tag from a template-switch adaptor with 12 random nucleotides. One entry per CDR3 protein, called by TCRdb with MiXCR from the 5' RACE reads. This table holds more than 1 million distinct CDR3 sequences, more than 35% found once. The length of the CDR3 is 13 residues. Trimming removed 6 bases from V and 4 bases from J, with 12 bases in between. In terms of origin and age, donors were healthy Caucasian individuals from Russia aged roughly 6 to 95. Every donor provided roughly 10 milliliters of peripheral blood. As to this clonotype: The antigen remains undetermined.

Sequencing used blood. The rearrangement links TRBV12-3 or TRBV12-4 to TRBJ2-5; TRBD2 is a possible D gene (6 bases). This receptor was taken from a woman aged 55-69 years in good health. DNA for the CDR3: TGTGCCAGCAGCCTTCTGGAGGGAGAGACCCAGTACTTC. It encodes CASSLLEGETQYF.